This T cell receptor beta chain was sequenced during a study of graft-versus-host responses after intestinal transplantation (dated by TCRdb to 2020 to 2022). About the study as a whole: Recipients received multivisceral, liver-intestinal, or isolated intestinal transplants. Anti-thymocyte globulin induction was given to all recipients, followed by maintenance tacrolimus and steroids for 3 to 4 years. Donor T cell macrochimerism was defined as a peak of at least 4% donor T cells among recipient peripheral blood mononuclear cells. To identify alloreactive clones, pre-transplant mixed lymphocyte reaction products were sequenced and compared with unstimulated pre-transplant donor and recipient T cells. After intestinal transplantation, graft-versus-host and host-versus-graft alloreactive T cell clones were followed in the graft, circulation and bone marrow using bulk TCR-beta CDR3 sequencing. Rather than going through the commercial service, samples from three later patients were sequenced in-house on an Illumina MiSeq and processed with MiXCR. Of the roughly 26 intestinal transplant recipients enrolled in the cohort, one of whom was a retransplant, 3 patients without pretransplant specimens were excluded. General conclusions and limits of the study: The conclusions were limited by the relatively low number and heterogeneity of the intestinal transplant patients. Early after transplant, peak levels of circulating GvH clones were associated with declines in HvG clones. GvH clones turned up in recipient bone marrow, with some appearing earlier in ileal mucosa or blood, a pattern consistent with an intestinal mucosal origin. In the allografts of patients with donor T cell macrochimerism, GvH to HvG T cell clonal ratios were high.

Library prep was done by the immunoSEQ multiplex PCR assay. For most patients, genomic DNA was isolated using the Qiagen DNeasy Blood and Tissue Kit and was shipped frozen to Adaptive Biotechnologies for TCR sequencing. For most patients, high-throughput TCR-beta CDR3 sequencing of genomic DNA was performed by Adaptive Biotechnologies. The original pipeline was this. Adaptive's ImmunoSEQ software was the source of the TCR sequencing data for 18 patients, while a few other patients were processed with MiXCR and VDJtools. To correct CD4 versus CD8 sorting errors, sequences present in both subsets at a frequency ratio below 5:1 were removed. Because the origin of CDR3 nucleotide sequences shared between donor and recipient could not be assigned, those sequences were removed. To count as alloreactive, a clone needed at least 2-fold expansion over unstimulated cells and a minimum CFSE-low frequency of 0.002% (template counts) or 0.001% (read counts). Clones detected in sequenced pre-transplant spleen, lymph node, or MLR CFSE-low populations of the donor or recipient were defined as mappable. The cumulative frequency of alloreactive clones was calculated as a percentage of all sequences, weighted by copy number. This immuneACCESS table, as held by TCRdb, lists in-frame sequences with V and J called but not all clones. Of the missing ones, under half trace to an unresolved V gene in checked studies; the others have no known cause. D and trimming come from the DNA, and the V and J calls and clone size come from that table. The sample contains 100,000 or so clones, 85% to 95% of them found a single time. The ten largest clonotypes hold roughly 2% of the sample.

Explained via the paper, the time point label denotes: cells obtained before transplantation from donor or recipient. CD3+CD4+ and CD3+CD8+ populations were FACS-sorted from unstimulated pre-transplant donor and recipient cells taken from spleen or lymph nodes. Comments on this clone: Its binding antigen is unknown. Per-nucleotide qualities are absent, and no much larger clonotype sits a single base away.

The CDR3 has 16 amino acids, counting the end cysteine and phenylalanine. Just CDR3 DNA is preserved here, 48 bases in frame from base 1. The germline V end is reduced by 4 bases and the J end by 0 bases; junction bases left unmatched: 6. The CDR1 and CDR2 encoded by the germline V gene are MNHEY and SVGAGI. This receptor was taken from a human donor who received an intestinal transplant. Sequences were derived from unstimulated CD8+ T cells sorted from spleen or lymph node cells, sampled before intestinal transplant. The chain joins TRBV6-5 to TRBJ2-4, and 7 bases in between align with TRBD1. The CDR3 region: CASSWDSGIAKNIQYF. The DNA sequence is as follows: TGTGCCAGCAGTTGGGACAGCGGTATAGCCAAAAACATTCAGTACTTC.